One sample yielded the 29 T cell receptor beta chains listed below, sequenced in a study of technical replicates of blood from several donors. Sequenced by immunoSEQ multiplex PCR; TCRdb stores in-frame clones only, minus some. The sample carries tens of thousands of clones, roughly 94% recorded once. The sequenced material came from T cells isolated from PBMCs. The receptors come from a human donor in good health.

The sample holds one count of this clone. This CDR3 reads CASSLTGGNTGELFF. CDR3 in DNA: TGTGCCAGCAGCTTGACAGGGGGGAACACCGGGGAGCTGTTTTTT. The chain combines TRBV11-2 with TRBJ2-2; TRBD1 aligns across 9 bases. CDR1 and CDR2 (germline): SGHAT, FQNNGV. V lost 3 bases and J lost 1; bases outside the gene matches: 0. The CDR3 sequence is 15 residues long.

The chain combines TRBV28 with TRBJ2-5, with 7 bases fitting TRBD1. Germline V CDR1 and CDR2: MDHEN, SYDVKM. CDR3 size: 16 residues. V trimming: 3 bases; J trimming: 4 bases; junction bases outside the gene matches: 11. CDR3 coding DNA: TGTGCCAGCAGTTTTGAAGGGGGCAAATGGGGAGAGACCCAGTACTTC. It is translated as CASSFEGGKWGETQYF.

With respect to this clone: The identical CDR3 is also encoded by other nucleotide sequences in the sample. The chain combines TRBV9 with TRBJ1-1; no reliable D call. Germline values: CDR1 SGDLS, CDR2 YYNGEE. The CDR3 extends over 13 amino acids. V shed 0 bases and J shed 3 bases, with 6 bases lying between them. The CDR3 DNA is TGTGCCAGCAGCGTAGAAGGAGACACTGAAGCTTTCTTT. Protein product: CASSVEGDTEAFF.

V and J are TRBV27 and TRBJ1-4; no clear D. With 1 base removed from V and 3 bases from J, the gap between germline ends came to 12 bases. Germline assignment: CDR1 MNHEY and CDR2 SMNVEV (reference sequence). This CDR3 is built from 16 residues. The CDR3 here is CASSLFVSRANEKLFF. DNA of the CDR3: TGTGCCAGCAGTTTATTTGTGTCTCGAGCTAATGAAAAACTGTTTTTT.

The J gene is TRBJ1-5, the V gene TRBV28, with a tentative D call TRBD1 (5 bases). V lost 9 bases to trimming and J lost 4 bases, with 10 bases between them. CDR3 length equals 12 residues. Germline V gene lookup returns CDR1 MDHEN and CDR2 SYDVKM. CDR3 DNA sequence: TGTGCCAGTGAGCCAGGGAATCAGCCCCAGCATTTT. Protein product: CASEPGNQPQHF.

J is TRBJ2-3 and V is TRBV9; 7 bases map to TRBD2. V lost 1 base and J lost 5; bases outside the gene matches: 7. The CDR3 runs to 15 residues. The V gene's germline CDR1 is SGDLS and CDR2 YYNGEE. The CDR3 sequence: CASSVSATSEDTQYF. Written as DNA, the CDR3 is TGTGCCAGCAGCGTAAGTGCTACTAGCGAAGATACGCAGTATTTT.

The chain's CDR3 is CASIQGGDTEAFF. The CDR3 DNA sequence: TGTGCCAGTATCCAAGGGGGGGATACTGAAGCTTTCTTT. V and J are TRBV19 and TRBJ1-1; the D gene is possibly TRBD1 (6 bases). Germline assignment: CDR1 LNHDA and CDR2 SQIVND (reference sequence). V was cut by 7 bases and J by 5 bases, with 14 bases left in between. This CDR3 is 13 amino acids long. Using reference TRBV19 and TRBJ1-1 for the parts outside the CDR3, the full variable domain is DGGITQSPKYLFRKEGQNVTLSCEQNLNHDAMYWYRQDPGQGLRLIYYSQIVNDFQKGDIAEGYSVSREKKESFPLTVTSAQKNPTAFYLCASIQGGDTEAFFGQGTRLTVV.

The chain links TRBV19 to TRBJ2-7; D is perhaps TRBD1 (5 bases). V was trimmed by 3 bases and J by 4 bases, leaving 13 bases between them. CDR1 and CDR2 (germline): LNHDA, SQIVND (reference sequence). The CDR3 totals 14 residues. CDR3 sequence (DNA): TGTGCCAGTAGTATCTCACAGGACGGTTACGAGCAGTACTTC. Protein product: CASSISQDGYEQYF.

This chain joins TRBV5-4 and TRBJ2-7; 11 nucleotides align to TRBD2. Germline-derived CDR1 and CDR2 are SGHNT and YYREEE (reference sequence). Trimming cost V 4 bases and J 1 base; bases outside gene matches: 4. The CDR3 consists of 15 residues. The chain's CDR3 is CASSPTSGGSYEQYF. The CDR3, as DNA: TGTGCCAGCAGCCCCACTAGCGGGGGATCCTACGAGCAGTACTTC. Variable domain in full (rest from reference TRBV5-4 and TRBJ2-7): ETGVTQSPTHLIKTRGQQVTLRCSSQSGHNTVSWYQQALGQGPQFIFQYYREEENGRGNFPPRFSGLQFPNYSSELNVNALELDDSALYLCASSPTSGGSYEQYFGPGTRLTVT.

The rearrangement links TRBV7-9 to TRBJ2-3; 7 nucleotides agree with TRBD2. Trimming at V came to 3 bases and at J to 5 bases, leaving 8 bases not matched to a gene. CDR3 length: 15 amino acids. Germline assignment: CDR1 SEHNR and CDR2 FQNEAQ (reference sequence). DNA of the CDR3: TGTGCCAGCAGCTTTTCAGCGGGGACGGGAGATACGCAGTATTTT. Encoded protein: CASSFSAGTGDTQYF.

CDR3 nucleotides: TGTGCCACCCAGAGTGGACAGGGGGCACGTAACTATGGCTACACCTTC. Translated: CATQSGQGARNYGYTF. The chain recombines TRBV15 with TRBJ1-2, with 11 bases fitting TRBD1. V shed 8 bases, J shed 1 base, and the junction held 9 bases outside the gene matches. The CDR3 has 16 residues. Germline lookup yields CDR1 LNHNV and CDR2 YYDKDF (reference sequence).

J is TRBJ2-3 and V is TRBV20-1; D unclear. The CDR3 consists of 11 residues. Trimming pared 3 bases from V and 4 bases from J, leaving 5 bases between. The germline CDR1 and CDR2 sequences are DFQATT and SNEGSKA (reference sequence). The CDR3 DNA is TGCAGTGCTAGGGTAGCAGATACGCAGTATTTT. Translation: CSARVADTQYF.

In this sample, this clone turned up once. The J gene is TRBJ1-1, the V gene TRBV5-1, with D perhaps TRBD1 (5 bases). The CDR3 totals 15 residues. V gave up 0 bases and J gave up 4 bases, with 13 bases separating them. The germline V gene has CDR1 SGHRS and CDR2 YFSETQ. The CDR3 loop is CASSLAPGGATEAFF. The CDR3 nucleotides read TGCGCCAGCAGCTTGGCCCCAGGAGGGGCCACTGAAGCTTTCTTT.

The genes are TRBV5-1 and TRBJ1-1; tentatively, D is TRBD1 (5 bases). This CDR3 spans 16 amino acids. Looked up from germline, CDR1 is SGHRS and CDR2 is YFSETQ. The V gene lost 0 bases and the J gene lost 1 base, with 13 bases spanning the gap. CDR3: CASSLAWGGTNTEAFF. CDR3 DNA: TGCGCCAGCAGCTTGGCCTGGGGGGGTACGAACACTGAAGCTTTCTTT.

The V and J genes are TRBV6-4 and TRBJ2-1; weak D call: TRBD1 (5 bases). This CDR3 has 16 amino acids. V was trimmed by 0 bases and J by 4 bases, leaving 13 bases between them. Germline V lookup: CDR1 MRHNA, CDR2 SNTAGT. CDR3 sequence reads: CASSDSRGSAYNEQFF. The CDR3 DNA reads TGTGCCAGCAGTGACTCTAGGGGCTCCGCTTACAATGAGCAGTTCTTC.

The V gene is TRBV5-4, the J gene TRBJ2-7; 16 nucleotides agree with TRBD2. CDR3 length: 15 amino acids. J was trimmed by 6 bases and V by 4 bases; bases with no gene match: 4. Germline CDR1 SGHNT, CDR2 YYREEE (reference sequence). The CDR3 sequence is CASSLGLAGGREQYF. The CDR3 DNA reads as TGTGCCAGCAGCCTGGGACTAGCGGGAGGGCGCGAGCAGTACTTC.

This chain joins TRBV5-1 and TRBJ2-1; 10 bases line up with TRBD2. The germline V gene has CDR1 SGHRS and CDR2 YFSETQ. V trimming: 6 bases; J trimming: 6 bases; junction bases outside the gene matches: 9. The length of the CDR3 is 15 residues. CDR3 nucleotide sequence: TGCGCCAGCAAAGGGGCTAGCGGGAGTTTCAATGAGCAGTTCTTC. As protein: CASKGASGSFNEQFF.

The chain combines TRBV6-4 with TRBJ2-2; possible D gene TRBD2, 6 bases. The germline V and J ends were trimmed by 3 bases and 4 bases, with 12 bases remaining between them. CDR1 and CDR2 (germline): MRHNA, SNTAGT. The CDR3 is 15 amino acids. DNA of the CDR3: TGTGCCAGCAGTGAGTCGGGACTCGCCACCGGGGAGCTGTTTTTT. As protein: CASSESGLATGELFF.

The chain carries TRBV5-1 and TRBJ2-3, with 8 bases identical to TRBD2. V trimming: 1 base; J trimming: 3 bases; junction bases outside the gene matches: 4. Looked up from germline, CDR1 is SGHRS and CDR2 is YFSETQ. The CDR3 length is 15 residues. The CDR3 spells CASSLIREGTDTQYF. CDR3 nucleotides: TGCGCCAGCAGCTTGATCCGGGAGGGGACAGATACGCAGTATTTT.

The chain is built from TRBV4-2 and TRBJ1-4, with TRBD1 matching over 8 bases. Trimming removed 1 base from V and 7 bases from J; junction bases left unmatched: 8. Per germline, CDR1 LGHNA and CDR2 YNFKEQ. The CDR3 extends over 16 amino acids. Written as DNA, the CDR3 is TGTGCCAGCAGCCAAGCTAGGGGACAGGAAGGTGAAAAACTGTTTTTT. Translating it yields CASSQARGQEGEKLFF.

The chain uses TRBV7-9 and TRBJ1-4; no firm D call. This CDR3 has 12 residues. Per germline, CDR1 SEHNR and CDR2 FQNEAQ (reference sequence). V shed 7 bases and J shed 3 bases, with 6 bases lying between them. In DNA form, the CDR3 reads TGTGCCAGCACCGGAGCTAATGAAAAACTGTTTTTT. Translation: CASTGANEKLFF.

The chain employs TRBV28 and TRBJ2-3; the match to TRBD1 covers 10 bases. The trim removed 6 bases at V and 3 bases at J, leaving 3 bases unmatched. The germline V gene encodes CDR1 MDHEN and CDR2 SYDVKM. This CDR3 is built from 14 residues. The CDR3 sequence: CASSPGQGTDTQYF. Here the CDR3 DNA reads TGTGCCAGCAGCCCGGGACAGGGGACAGATACGCAGTATTTT.

The chain combines TRBV5-1 with TRBJ2-1; no clear D gene. The CDR3 runs 14 residues. Germline assignment: CDR1 SGHRS and CDR2 YFSETQ. V was shortened by 0 bases and J by 3 bases, with 7 bases between the two germline ends. The CDR3 protein is CASSLGERYNEQFF. The CDR3 coding sequence is TGCGCCAGCAGCTTGGGAGAACGCTACAATGAGCAGTTCTTC. The full variable domain, in which reference TRBV5-1 and TRBJ2-1 provide the parts outside the CDR3, is KAGVTQTPRYLIKTRGQQVTLSCSPISGHRSVSWYQQTPGQGLQFLFEYFSETQRNKGNFPGRFSGRQFSNSRSEMNVSTLELGDSALYLCASSLGERYNEQFFGPGTRLTVL.

This sequence joins TRBV7-2 and TRBJ2-2; D is possibly TRBD2 (6 bases). V shed 1 base and J shed 6 bases, with 15 bases lying between them. The CDR3 sequence is 16 residues long. CDR1 and CDR2 from the germline V gene are SGHTA and FQGNSA. The CDR3 DNA follows: TGTGCCAGCAGCTTAGTGGGGGTCTGGGGGGCCGGGGAGCTGTTTTTT. Protein product: CASSLVGVWGAGELFF.

The chain recombines TRBV7-9 with TRBJ2-7; a weak D match, TRBD1 (5 bases). The CDR3 is made up of 13 amino acids. The germline V and J ends were trimmed by 5 bases and 0 bases, with 8 bases remaining between them. CDR1 is SEHNR and CDR2 is FQNEAQ in the germline V gene (reference sequence). CDR3 loop: CASSEDSSYEQYF. In DNA form, the CDR3 reads TGTGCCAGCAGCGAAGACAGCTCCTACGAGCAGTACTTC. Based on the CDR3 plus reference TRBV7-9 and TRBJ2-7, the full variable domain is DTGVSQNPRHKITKRGQNVTFRCDPISEHNRLYWYRQTLGQGPEFLTYFQNEAQLEKSRLLSDRFSAERPKGSFSTLEIQRTEQGDSAMYLCASSEDSSYEQYFGPGTRLTVT.

The chain's CDR3 is CASSLAGGTYYEQYF. CDR3 sequence (DNA): TGCGCCAGCAGCTTGGCGGGTGGAACTTACTACGAGCAGTACTTC. The chain links TRBV5-1 to TRBJ2-7; D is undetermined. This CDR3 contains 15 residues. Per the germline V gene, CDR1 is SGHRS and CDR2 is YFSETQ. Trimming left V 0 bases short and J 3 bases short, with 13 bases between.

The V and J genes are TRBV2 and TRBJ2-7, with D possibly TRBD2 on 5 matching bases. V gave up 4 bases and J gave up 2 bases, with 21 bases separating them. Germline CDR1 and CDR2: SNHLY and FYNNEI. The CDR3 runs 17 residues. For the CDR3, the DNA is TGTGCCAGCAGTGGGTCCAGAGTTCGGACTTTAACCTACGAGCAGTACTTC. Amino acids: CASSGSRVRTLTYEQYF.

This chain links TRBV5-1 with TRBJ2-2, with a tentative D call TRBD2 (5 bases). Germline-derived CDR1 and CDR2 are SGHRS and YFSETQ. This CDR3 contains 19 residues. V was clipped by 3 bases and J by 1 base, with 22 bases between them. CDR3 bases: TGCGCCAGCAGCTGCCCGACTACTGTTGTGGATCAGAACACCGGGGAGCTGTTTTTT. The encoded protein is CASSCPTTVVDQNTGELFF.

The chain couples TRBV4-1 to TRBJ2-5; possible D gene TRBD1, 5 bases. V was clipped by 0 bases and J by 7 bases, with 27 bases between them. Germline V gene data show CDR1 as MGHRA and CDR2 as YSYEKL. This CDR3 is 19 amino acids long. Here the CDR3 DNA reads TGCGCCAGCAGCCAAGATCCCACCACTCTCAGCGTCTCAAGGGGGACCCAGTACTTC. Translating it yields CASSQDPTTLSVSRGTQYF.